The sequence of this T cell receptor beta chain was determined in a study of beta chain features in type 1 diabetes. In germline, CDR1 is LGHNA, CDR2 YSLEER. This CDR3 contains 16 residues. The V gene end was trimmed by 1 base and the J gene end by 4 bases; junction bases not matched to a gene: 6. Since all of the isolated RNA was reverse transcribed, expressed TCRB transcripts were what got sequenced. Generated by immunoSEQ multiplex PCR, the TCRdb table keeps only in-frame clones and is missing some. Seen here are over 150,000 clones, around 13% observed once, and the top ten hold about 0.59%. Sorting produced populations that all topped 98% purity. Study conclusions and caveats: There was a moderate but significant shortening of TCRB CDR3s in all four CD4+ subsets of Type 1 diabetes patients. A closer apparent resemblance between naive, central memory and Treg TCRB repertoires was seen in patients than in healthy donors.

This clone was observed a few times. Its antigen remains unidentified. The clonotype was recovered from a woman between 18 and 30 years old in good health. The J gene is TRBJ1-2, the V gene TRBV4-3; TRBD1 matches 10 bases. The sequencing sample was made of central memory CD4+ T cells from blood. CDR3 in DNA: TGCGCCAGCAGCCAAGGGGTGACAGGGGGCACCTATGGCTACACCTTC. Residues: CASSQGVTGGTYGYTF.